This entry concerns a single TCR beta chain. Its antigen is currently unknown. This record belongs to a study of shared clonotypes between healthy human individuals. Sequencing was at deep level. Every subset had its genomic DNA shared out evenly among several immunoSEQ plates. In the authors' workflow: Owing to the provision of junction-only sequences devoid of quality scores by immunoSEQ, filtering differed. Clones were read by immunoSEQ multiplex PCR, and TCRdb kept only the in-frame ones, dropping some. The DNA was the basis for D and trimming; V, J and clone size are from that table. The profile shows over a million clones, less than 99% of them singletons. Points from the study as a whole: Generation probabilities were higher for clonotypes shared across all four sorted-subset donors than for unshared ones.

CDR3 size: 14 residues. With V trimmed by 2 bases and J by 6 bases, 2 bases remained unmatched. From germline, CDR1 is MNHEY and CDR2 SVGAGI. The sequence came from a man in his thirties or forties in good health. V and J are TRBV6-5 and TRBJ2-7, with TRBD2 identical over 12 bases. Material for sequencing was naive CD4+ T cells sorted from blood. Subset meaning: CD45RA+ positively selected. The CDR3 DNA is TGTGCCAGCAGTTACGTGACTAGCGGGGGCGAGCAGTACTTC. As protein: CASSYVTSGGEQYF.